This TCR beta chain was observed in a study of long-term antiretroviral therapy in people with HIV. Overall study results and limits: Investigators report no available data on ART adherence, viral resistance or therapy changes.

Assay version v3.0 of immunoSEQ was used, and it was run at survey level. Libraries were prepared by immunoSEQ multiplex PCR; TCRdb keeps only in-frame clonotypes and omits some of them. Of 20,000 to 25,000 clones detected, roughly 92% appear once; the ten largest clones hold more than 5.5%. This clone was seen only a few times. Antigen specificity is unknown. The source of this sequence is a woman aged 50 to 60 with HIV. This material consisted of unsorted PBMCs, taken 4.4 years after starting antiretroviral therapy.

CDR3 protein: CAISEEGLGTDTQYF. In nucleotides, the CDR3 is TGTGCCATCAGTGAAGAAGGCTTAGGGACAGATACGCAGTATTTT. V gene TRBV10-3 combines with J gene TRBJ2-3; no clear D. The ends were cut back, 3 bases at V and 3 bases at J, with 13 bases in the middle. Germline assignment: CDR1 ENHRY and CDR2 SYGVKD. The CDR3 is 15 residues long.